The 22 T cell receptor beta chains below come from one sample, sequenced in a study of blood T cells in healthy people across ages. PCR was performed a second time for roughly 6 to 12 cycles using a sample-barcoded 5' primer and a J-beta primer mix. Via MiXCR, TCRdb re-called the 5' RACE reads, giving one row per CDR3 protein. The repertoire holds fewer than 1.5 million distinct CDR3 sequences, with roughly 40% as singletons. The source material was blood. All receptors come from a woman under 30 in good health.

The J gene is TRBJ2-1, the V gene TRBV7-3, with D perhaps matching TRBD2 (5 bases). V was trimmed by 5 bases and J by 0 bases, leaving 11 bases between them. The CDR3 is 15 residues long. The V gene's germline CDR1 is SGHTA and CDR2 FQGTGA. The CDR3 region has the DNA TGTGCCAGCAGCGCACTCGGAGGCTCCTACAATGAGCAGTTCTTC. Translating gives CASSALGGSYNEQFF.

V usage is TRBV5-1 and J usage is TRBJ1-2; TRBD1 agrees at 7 bases. Germline CDR1 SGHRS, CDR2 YFSETQ. J was trimmed by 0 bases and V by 9 bases; bases with no gene match: 8. The CDR3 sequence is 14 residues long. DNA of the CDR3: TGCGCCACCCCGGGACAGAGTGCTAACTATGGCTACACCTTC. Translated, it gives CATPGQSANYGYTF.

This sequence joins TRBV5-1 and TRBJ1-6; the match to TRBD1 covers 10 bases. This CDR3 region has 17 residues. Losses at the gene ends were 2 bases for V and 4 bases for J; bases not matched to a gene: 6. Germline V CDR1 and CDR2: SGHRS, YFSETQ. The CDR3: CASSFGPDRGYNSPLHF. CDR3 nucleotide sequence: TGCGCCAGCAGCTTTGGCCCGGACAGGGGGTATAATTCACCCCTCCACTTT.

The CDR3 DNA reads TGTGCCAGCAGTTTGTTGGAGAGGACTGAAGCTTTCTTT. This translates into CASSLLERTEAFF. This chain links TRBV12-3 or TRBV12-4 with TRBJ1-1; D is undetermined. The CDR3 has 13 residues. Trimming left V 3 bases short and J 5 bases short, with 10 bases between.

About this clonotype itself: Relative to the germline gene, one junction end is altered; a read error may explain this. This chain links TRBV6-5 with TRBJ2-5, with TRBD1 as a possible D gene (6 bases). The length of the CDR3 is 11 residues. Germline values: CDR1 MNHEY, CDR2 SVGAGI. The DNA of the CDR3 is TGTTCCAGCAGAAGGGACACTCTGCAGTACTTC. Its translation: CSSRRDTLQYF.

This clonotype was recorded only once. The CDR3, as DNA: TGTGCCAGCAGCCGAGGGGGGGTCGATCAGCCCCAGCATTTT. Translating gives CASSRGGVDQPQHF. The V call is TRBV6-2 or TRBV6-3, the J call TRBJ1-5; perhaps TRBD1 as D (6 bases). The CDR3 is 14 amino acids. Germline V lookup: CDR1 MNHEY, CDR2 SVGEGT. The V gene lost 6 bases and the J gene lost 5 bases, with 14 bases spanning the gap.

In its sample, this clonotype was seen a few times. This chain uses TRBV6-2 or TRBV6-3 with TRBJ2-3; D is undetermined. The CDR3 covers 14 residues. Germline assignment: CDR1 MNHEY and CDR2 SVGEGT. V was trimmed by 7 bases and J by 3 bases, leaving 14 bases between them. This chain's CDR3 is CASTLLGKTDTQYF. CDR3 DNA: TGTGCCAGCACCCTACTGGGGAAAACAGATACGCAGTATTTT.

V gene TRBV20-1 combines with J gene TRBJ2-3; perhaps TRBD2 as D (5 bases). Germline V gene data show CDR1 as DFQATT and CDR2 as SNEGSKA (reference sequence). The CDR3 length is 14 residues. Trimming pared 3 bases from V and 0 bases from J, leaving 10 bases between. CDR3 sequence: CSASSQRSTDTQYF. As DNA, the CDR3 is TGCAGTGCTAGTTCCCAGCGGAGCACAGATACGCAGTATTTT.

The CDR3 DNA is TGTGCCAGCAGCGCCCGCCCCCTAGCGGGAGGGCCGGGCGATACGCAGTATTTT. This codes for CASSARPLAGGPGDTQYF. The chain joins TRBV3-1 to TRBJ2-3; 12 bases match TRBD2. The CDR3 is 18 amino acids. Germline V gene sequence: CDR1 LGHDT, CDR2 YNNKEL (reference sequence). J was trimmed by 6 bases and V by 5 bases; bases with no gene match: 15.

This clonotype was seen a handful of times. The chain links TRBV2 to TRBJ2-1; D uncertain. The CDR3 loop spans 13 amino acids. Trimming pared 8 bases from V and 5 bases from J, leaving 13 bases between. From germline, CDR1 is SNHLY and CDR2 FYNNEI. The CDR3 sequence: CASSSLNNNEQFF. The CDR3 DNA follows: TGTGCCAGCTCTTCTTTGAATAACAATGAGCAGTTCTTC. The whole variable domain, remainder taken from reference TRBV2 and TRBJ2-1, is EPEVTQTPSHQVTQMGQEVILRCVPISNHLYFYWYRQILGQKVEFLVSFYNNEISEKSEIFDDQFSVERPDGSNFTLKIRSTKLEDSAMYFCASSSLNNNEQFFGPGTRLTVL.

The sample holds many counts of this clonotype. The CDR3: CASSYGNQPQHF. In DNA form, the CDR3 reads TGTGCCAGCAGCTATGGCAATCAGCCCCAGCATTTT. The chain uses TRBV6-2 or TRBV6-3 and TRBJ1-5; D gene ambiguous. This CDR3 is built from 12 residues. Trimming left V 6 bases short and J 2 bases short, with 5 bases between. CDR1 and CDR2 (germline): MNHEY, SVGEGT.

The V gene is TRBV6-5, the J gene TRBJ1-2; the D gene is possibly TRBD1 (5 bases). V was trimmed by 0 bases and J by 6 bases, leaving 14 bases between them. There are 15 residues in the CDR3. Germline V gene lookup returns CDR1 MNHEY and CDR2 SVGAGI. In DNA, the CDR3 is TGTGCCAGCAGTTACTCAATGGGACCCGTCGATGGCTACACCTTC. It yields the protein CASSYSMGPVDGYTF.

This clonotype showed up just a few times. The V call is TRBV4-2, the J call TRBJ2-1; 8 bases fit TRBD2. V gave up 4 bases and J gave up 5 bases; unmatched junction bases: 10. The CDR3 sequence is 16 residues long. Germline CDR1 reads LGHNA; CDR2 reads YNFKEQ. The CDR3 sequence: CASSLPGVAGNNEQFF. As DNA, the CDR3 is TGTGCCAGCAGCCTTCCGGGGGTAGCGGGGAACAATGAGCAGTTCTTC.

CDR3 DNA: TGTGCCAGCAGCTTGAAGCTGACGGGTGAAAAACTGTTTTTT. Amino acid sequence: CASSLKLTGEKLFF. This chain links TRBV5-6 with TRBJ1-4; D is uncertain. Germline V gene sequence: CDR1 SGHDT, CDR2 YYEEEE. With 1 base removed from V and 7 bases from J, the gap between germline ends came to 11 bases. The CDR3 runs to 14 residues. The whole variable domain, remainder taken from reference TRBV5-6 and TRBJ1-4, is DAGVTQSPTHLIKTRGQQVTLRCSPKSGHDTVSWYQQALGQGPQFIFQYYEEEERQRGNFPDRFSGHQFPNYSSELNVNALLLGDSALYLCASSLKLTGEKLFFGSGTQLSVL.

The rearrangement uses TRBV4-1 and TRBJ2-3, with TRBD2 matching over 10 bases. Trimming removed 5 bases from V and 3 bases from J; junction bases left unmatched: 17. From germline, CDR1 is MGHRA and CDR2 YSYEKL. This CDR3 has 19 amino acids. CDR3 loop: CASSLFLAGAPDRTDTQYF. CDR3 nucleotide sequence: TGCGCCAGCAGCTTATTCCTAGCGGGGGCCCCGGATAGGACAGATACGCAGTATTTT.

This clonotype was picked up a small number of times. The genes are TRBV29-1 and TRBJ2-7; tentative D call: TRBD2 (5 bases). Germline CDR1 and CDR2: SQVTM and ANQGSEA. V shed 5 bases and J shed 0 bases, with 11 bases lying between them. The CDR3 sequence is 13 residues long. In DNA, the CDR3 is TGCAGCGTTCTCGAGGCGGGCTCCTACGAGCAGTACTTC. This sequence encodes CSVLEAGSYEQYF.

The V gene is TRBV5-1, the J gene TRBJ1-6, with D uncertain. The CDR3 sequence is 15 residues long. The ends were cut back, 5 bases at V and 6 bases at J, with 15 bases in the middle. Germline V lookup: CDR1 SGHRS, CDR2 YFSETQ. In DNA, the CDR3 is TGCGCCAGCAGGACTTTGGCGGGCTCTAATTCACCCCTCCACTTT. Its protein is CASRTLAGSNSPLHF.

The CDR3 region has the DNA TGCAGTGCTAGGTCGGGGGCGAACACTGAAGCTTTCTTT. It is translated as CSARSGANTEAFF. The rearrangement uses TRBV20-1 and TRBJ1-1; maybe TRBD1 (6 bases). Trimming stripped 3 bases from V and 1 base from J, with 9 bases between. This CDR3 has 13 residues. Germline V gene lookup returns CDR1 DFQATT and CDR2 SNEGSKA (reference sequence).

There are a few counts of this clonotype. This chain connects TRBV6-5 to TRBJ1-5, with 9 bases identical to TRBD1. The junction had 11 bases not matched to a gene; V was cut back by 4 bases and J by 7 bases. CDR3 length equals 16 residues. Germline V lookup: CDR1 MNHEY, CDR2 SVGAGI. The CDR3, as DNA: TGTGCCAGCAGTTCCTTAACAGGGGGCTTCGGGCAGCCCCAGCATTTT. Its translation is CASSSLTGGFGQPQHF.

J is TRBJ2-4 and V is TRBV20-1; 7 bases fit TRBD1. The DNA matches TRBJ2-7 better at its end, which makes the J call doubtful. There are 14 residues in the CDR3. From germline, CDR1 is DFQATT and CDR2 SNEGSKA (reference sequence). In DNA, the CDR3 is TGCAGTGCTAGAAGGCAGGGACAGATAGACGAGCAGTACTTC. Its protein is CSARRQGQIDEQYF.

This clonotype was seen only a few times. The chain uses TRBV20-1 and TRBJ2-3, with D possibly matching TRBD2 (6 bases). Germline loops: CDR1 DFQATT, CDR2 SNEGSKA (reference sequence). V was clipped by 2 bases and J by 0 bases, with 12 bases between them. The CDR3 sequence is 15 residues long. This chain's CDR3 is CSARYRAGSTDTQYF. CDR3 in DNA: TGCAGTGCTAGATATAGAGCGGGTAGCACAGATACGCAGTATTTT.

CDR3 residues: CASSPNWQVNTEAFF. Written as DNA, the CDR3 is TGTGCCAGCAGCCCTAATTGGCAGGTGAACACTGAAGCTTTCTTT. This chain joins TRBV7-6 and TRBJ1-1; D is unclear. Germline V gives CDR1 SGHVS, CDR2 FNYEAQ. The length of the CDR3 is 15 residues. V lost 5 bases, J lost 0 bases, and 13 bases lay in between. Looking up the rest from reference TRBV7-6 and TRBJ1-1 gives the full variable domain: GAGVSQSPRYKVTKRGQDVALRCDPISGHVSLYWYRQALGQGPEFLTYFNYEAQQDKSGLPNDRFSAERPEGSISTLTIQRTEQRDSAMYRCASSPNWQVNTEAFFGQGTRLTVV.